The clone carrying this TCR beta chain was observed a few times. Sequenced by immunoSEQ multiplex PCR; TCRdb stores in-frame clones only, minus some. This table holds over 150,000 clones, around nine tenths found once. This sample stems from a study of T cell responses to AZD1222 COVID-19 vaccine. The sequences come from peripheral blood, collected on day 0 of AZD1222 vaccination. This clonotype was obtained from an adult in good health.

CDR3 protein: CASSLSNEQFF. The CDR3, as DNA: TGTGCCAGCAGCTTAAGCAATGAGCAGTTCTTC. The chain couples TRBV11-1 to TRBJ2-1, with D hard to call. Trimming took off 2 bases at V and 6 bases at J, with 2 bases between the two ends. The CDR3 spans 11 residues. Looked up from germline, CDR1 is SGHAT and CDR2 is FQDESV (reference sequence).